This T cell receptor beta chain was recorded in a study of T cells in Graves' hyperthyroidism and ophthalmopathy. Germline values: CDR1 LGHDT, CDR2 YNNKEL (reference sequence). V was clipped by 1 base and J by 1 base, with 13 bases between them. This CDR3 has 17 residues. This clonotype has a single count. From RNA transcripts, TCR beta CDR3 regions were amplified. The TCR CDR3 first-round RT-PCR relied on the HTBI primer set. One entry per CDR3 protein, called by TCRdb with MiXCR from the multiplex PCR reads. The repertoire consists of 750,000 to 950,000 distinct CDR3 sequences, with more than 30% occurring once and the leading ten covering 8.9%.

The chain employs TRBV3-1 and TRBJ2-2; D may be TRBD2 (6 bases). The sample taken for sequencing was blood. This TCR was sampled from a man aged 18 to 35 with Graves' hyperthyroidism. The CDR3 coding sequence is TGTGCCAGCAGCCAAGGGTCGCGCGGGATGAACACCGGGGAGCTGTTTTTT. It specifies CASSQGSRGMNTGELFF.